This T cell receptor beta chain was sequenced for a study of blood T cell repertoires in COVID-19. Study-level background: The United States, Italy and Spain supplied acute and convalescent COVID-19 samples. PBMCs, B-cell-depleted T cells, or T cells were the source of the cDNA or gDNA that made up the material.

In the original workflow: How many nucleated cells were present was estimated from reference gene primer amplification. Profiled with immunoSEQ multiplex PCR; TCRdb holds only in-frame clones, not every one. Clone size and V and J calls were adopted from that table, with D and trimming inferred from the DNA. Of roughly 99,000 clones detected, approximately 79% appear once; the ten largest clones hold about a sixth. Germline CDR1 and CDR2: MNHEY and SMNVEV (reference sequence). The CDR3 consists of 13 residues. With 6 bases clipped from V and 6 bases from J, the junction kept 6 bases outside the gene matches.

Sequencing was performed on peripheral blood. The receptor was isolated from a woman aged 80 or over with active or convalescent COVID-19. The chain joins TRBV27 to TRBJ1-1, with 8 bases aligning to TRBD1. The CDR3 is CASRRTGWSEAFF. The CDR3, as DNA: TGTGCCAGCAGGAGGACAGGGTGGTCTGAAGCTTTCTTT.